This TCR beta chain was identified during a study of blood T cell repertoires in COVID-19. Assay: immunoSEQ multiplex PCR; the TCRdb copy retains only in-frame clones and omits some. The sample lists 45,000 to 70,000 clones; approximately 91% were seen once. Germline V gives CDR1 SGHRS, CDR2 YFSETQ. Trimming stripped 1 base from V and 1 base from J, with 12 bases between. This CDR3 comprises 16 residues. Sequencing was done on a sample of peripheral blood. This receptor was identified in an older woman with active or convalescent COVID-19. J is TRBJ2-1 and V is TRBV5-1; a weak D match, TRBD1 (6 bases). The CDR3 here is CASSLFGTSSYNEQFF. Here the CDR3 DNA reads TGCGCCAGCAGCTTGTTCGGGACATCTTCCTACAATGAGCAGTTCTTC.